This TCR beta chain was captured by sequencing in a study of T cells in Graves' hyperthyroidism and ophthalmopathy. Study-level background: Blood was drawn when the patient was first diagnosed and still untreated.

Amplified TCR beta CDR3 regions derived from RNA transcripts. First-round RT-PCR of the TCR CDR3 relied on the HTBI primer set. TCRdb re-derived calls from the multiplex PCR reads in MiXCR, one entry per CDR3 protein. The table shows around 240,000 distinct CDR3 sequences, with around 17% occurring only once. In its sample, this clonotype was seen many times. Its antigen remains unidentified. General study points: Most expanded thyroid clonotypes above 0.001 recurred in blood. In validation, the model predicted ophthalmopathy. These predictions came a median about 6.5 months before onset.

The origin of this receptor is a woman in her late teens or twenties with Graves' ophthalmopathy. Sequences were obtained from blood.

The CDR3 nucleotides read TGTGCCAGCAGCGCCCCCTACCAGGGGGCTACAACTAATGAAAAACTGTTTTTT. It translates to CASSAPYQGATTNEKLFF. V and J are TRBV2 and TRBJ1-4; 8 positions agree with TRBD1. After removal of 6 bases from V and 0 bases from J, the junction contained 12 bases not matched to a gene. The CDR3 length is 18 residues. The V gene's germline CDR1 is SNHLY and CDR2 FYNNEI.